These 27 T cell receptor beta chains were all obtained from the same sample, sequenced in a study of relationships among human T cell subsets (dated 2010 in TCRdb). The method behind the library was multiplex PCR. The data were produced on a 454 GS FLX. Semiquantitative ARM-PCR was used to amplify the TCR alpha and beta CDR3 regions from mRNA. In ARM-PCR, tagged nested gene-specific primers were applied first, and communal superprimers then carried out the exponential amplification. TCRdb's own reprocessing of the public reads used fastp at Q25 and MiXCR and kept productive beta chains. When rows share a CDR3 protein, they turn into one entry using the most common DNA and genes. Recorded for this sample are 7,000 or so distinct CDR3 sequences; almost 70% of them occurred a single time. The ten most abundant clones make up around 50% of the sample. Naive plus transitional T cells were isolated with anti-CD45RA microbeads from pooled isolated CD4+ and CD8+ T cells.

The sequenced material came from naive and transitional (CD45RA+) T cells sorted from blood. The cell subset or site label corresponds to: CD45RA+ naive plus transitional T cells (Tn+t). All receptors come from a middle-aged man in good health.

V and J are TRBV20-1 and TRBJ2-7; D remains ambiguous. V dropped 1 base and J dropped 0 bases, with 7 bases sitting between them. CDR3 length equals 13 residues. Looked up from germline, CDR1 is DFQATT and CDR2 is SNEGSKA (reference sequence). CDR3 region: CSARGGHSYEQYF. The DNA of the CDR3 is TGCAGTGCTAGAGGCGGCCACTCCTACGAGCAGTACTTC.

The chain is built from TRBV14 and TRBJ2-2; D call uncertain. The germline CDR1 and CDR2 sequences are SGHDN and FVKESK. V shed 4 bases and J shed 7 bases, with 16 bases lying between them. CDR3 length: 15 amino acids. For the CDR3, the DNA is TGTGCCAGCAGCCCTACAGTGTTCAGGTTCGGGGAGCTGTTTTTT. It encodes CASSPTVFRFGELFF.

This clonotype has more than one count but fewer than ten. The chain carries TRBV28 and TRBJ1-2; tentatively, D is TRBD1 (6 bases). The CDR3 has 14 residues. Germline CDR1 reads MDHEN; CDR2 reads SYDVKM. V was pared by 3 bases and J by 0 bases, with 8 bases between. The chain's CDR3 is CASSLGAANYGYTF. CDR3 sequence (DNA): TGTGCCAGCAGTTTGGGGGCAGCTAACTATGGCTACACCTTC.

This rearrangement joins TRBV4-2 to TRBJ1-2; 7 bases map to TRBD1. This CDR3 spans 15 amino acids. Germline CDR1 and CDR2: LGHNA and YNFKEQ. V trimming: 1 base; J trimming: 5 bases; junction bases outside the gene matches: 7. The CDR3 protein is CASSQARDSPYGYTF. CDR3 nucleotide sequence: TGTGCCAGCAGCCAAGCGAGGGACAGCCCATATGGCTACACCTTC.

This chain connects TRBV28 to TRBJ1-2, with D perhaps TRBD1 (5 bases). Trimming shortened V by 2 bases and J by 7 bases, and 11 bases separated the two germline ends. Germline V lookup: CDR1 MDHEN, CDR2 SYDVKM. CDR3 length: 13 amino acids. The chain's CDR3 is CASSLLKGSGYTF. CDR3 in DNA: TGTGCCAGCAGTTTACTCAAGGGGTCTGGCTACACCTTC.

About this clonotype: A read error is likely, as this CDR3 ends without the conserved phenylalanine or tryptophan. The chain links TRBV28 to TRBJ1-1, with 9 bases that match TRBD1. With 2 bases clipped from V and 3 bases from J, the junction kept 4 bases outside the gene matches. The CDR3 has 15 amino acids. The germline gives CDR1 MDHEN, CDR2 SYDVKM. The CDR3 DNA reads TGTGCCAGCAGTTTAACAGGGGGCGACTACACTGAAGCTTTCTCT. Translation gives CASSLTGGDYTEAFS.

By share, this clonotype counts as medium-sized. The rearrangement joins TRBV7-2 to TRBJ1-5, with D unresolved. The CDR3 covers 13 residues. V lost 3 bases and J 7 bases, leaving 10 bases between the germline ends. The germline V gene encodes CDR1 SGHTA and CDR2 FQGNSA. In DNA form, the CDR3 reads TGTGCCAGCAGCTTGGGTTCCCTCCAGCCCCAGCATTTT. Translation: CASSLGSLQPQHF.

The rearrangement links TRBV18 to TRBJ1-1; D ambiguous. Germline CDR1 is KGHSH and CDR2 is LQKENI. CDR3 length: 13 residues. V was cut by 6 bases and J by 1 base, with 9 bases left in between. CDR3 DNA: TGTGCCAGCTCCGAGGGTCGGAACACTGAAGCTTTCTTT. Protein: CASSEGRNTEAFF.

The genes are TRBV4-1 and TRBJ1-4, with 8 bases matching TRBD1. The length of the CDR3 is 16 residues. J was trimmed by 11 bases and V by 3 bases; bases with no gene match: 14. From germline, CDR1 is MGHRA and CDR2 YSYEKL. CDR3 amino acids: CASSQTWTGKFDKLFF. DNA of the CDR3: TGCGCCAGCAGCCAGACCTGGACAGGGAAGTTCGACAAACTGTTTTTT.

V gene TRBV28 combines with J gene TRBJ2-7, with unresolved D. The V gene's germline CDR1 is MDHEN and CDR2 SYDVKM. CDR3 length equals 11 residues. With 6 bases removed from V and 7 bases from J, the gap between germline ends came to 10 bases. DNA of the CDR3: TGTGCCAGCAGCTCTTTCGGGGAGCAGTACTTC. It specifies CASSSFGEQYF.

V usage is TRBV27 and J usage is TRBJ2-3; TRBD1 aligns across 9 bases. This CDR3 is built from 14 residues. V shed 3 bases and J 6 bases; nucleotides not matched to a gene: 4. CDR1 and CDR2 (germline): MNHEY, SMNVEV (reference sequence). In DNA, the CDR3 is TGTGCCAGCAGTTTCACAGGGGGCGGCGATACGCAGTATTTT. Its translation: CASSFTGGGDTQYF.

This sequence joins TRBV28 and TRBJ1-6, with TRBD1 identical over 10 bases. J gave up 14 bases and V 5 bases, and 12 bases lay outside the gene matches. CDR3 length equals 15 residues. Per germline, CDR1 MDHEN and CDR2 SYDVKM. CDR3 nucleotides: TGTGCCAGCAGTCTACCGGGACAGGGGATAAGAGCCCTCCACTTT. The encoded protein is CASSLPGQGIRALHF. Full variable domain (missing parts from reference TRBV28 and TRBJ1-6): DVKVTQSSRYLVKRTGEKVFLECVQDMDHENMFWYRQDPGLGLRLIYFSYDVKMKEKGDIPEGYSVSREKKERFSLILESASTNQTSMYLCASSLPGQGIRALHFGNGTRLTVT.

The CDR3 sequence is CASSLLGGRDTQYF. CDR3 sequence (DNA): TGTGCCAGCAGTTTGTTAGGGGGCAGGGATACGCAGTATTTT. This sequence joins TRBV6-5 and TRBJ2-3; TRBD1 agrees at 7 bases. The germline CDR1 and CDR2 sequences are MNHEY and SVGAGI. This CDR3 contains 14 residues. Trimming cost V 4 bases and J 6 bases; bases outside gene matches: 7.

This rearrangement joins TRBV4-1 to TRBJ2-7, with 7 nucleotides matching TRBD1. The length of the CDR3 is 14 residues. Trimming at V came to 1 base and at J to 2 bases, leaving 2 bases not matched to a gene. Looked up from germline, CDR1 is MGHRA and CDR2 is YSYEKL. The CDR3 nucleotides are TGCGCCAGCAGCCAAGTACAGGGGCCCTACGAGCAGTACTTC. Amino acid sequence: CASSQVQGPYEQYF.

This clonotype appeared a few times. The CDR3 is CASSYASSYEQYF. The DNA for the CDR3 is TGTGCCAGCAGTTATGCCAGCTCCTACGAGCAGTACTTC. V usage is TRBV6-5 and J usage is TRBJ2-7, with D unclear. Per germline, CDR1 MNHEY and CDR2 SVGAGI. V gave up 3 bases and J gave up 0 bases, with 6 bases separating them. This CDR3 has 13 residues.

CDR3 bases: TGTGCCACTCGGGGGGGCCGGGATACGCAGTATTTT. Translating gives CATRGGRDTQYF. The chain employs TRBV6-6 and TRBJ2-3; 8 positions agree with TRBD2. This CDR3 spans 12 amino acids. V was pared by 10 bases and J by 6 bases, with 6 bases of the junction left unmatched. The V gene's germline CDR1 is MNHNY and CDR2 SVGAGI (reference sequence).

This rearrangement joins TRBV18 to TRBJ2-1; unclear D gene. Germline V gene data show CDR1 as KGHSH and CDR2 as LQKENI. V dropped 5 bases and J dropped 4 bases, with 15 bases sitting between them. The CDR3 extends over 15 amino acids. CDR3: CASSSDGSQYNEQFF. For the CDR3, the DNA is TGTGCCAGCTCATCCGACGGGTCGCAGTACAATGAGCAGTTCTTC. The full variable domain, with the rest looked up from reference TRBV18 and TRBJ2-1, is NAGVMQNPRHLVRRRGQEARLRCSPMKGHSHVYWYRQLPEEGLKFMVYLQKENIIDESGMPKERFSAEFPKEGPSILRIQQVVRGDSAAYFCASSSDGSQYNEQFFGPGTRLTVL.

This chain joins TRBV29-1 and TRBJ1-2, with TRBD1 matching 8 bases. Trimming cost V 6 bases and J 0 bases; bases outside gene matches: 3. This CDR3 is built from 13 residues. The germline V gene has CDR1 SQVTM and CDR2 ANQGSEA. The CDR3 DNA reads TGCAGCGTAGGACAGGGCCCTAACTATGGCTACACCTTC. Translation: CSVGQGPNYGYTF.

This clonotype was seen once. J is TRBJ2-1 and V is TRBV7-3, with D perhaps being TRBD1 or TRBD2 (9 bases each). Trimming left V 5 bases short and J 10 bases short, with 24 bases between. There are 16 residues in the CDR3. Germline values: CDR1 SGHTA, CDR2 FQGTGA. This CDR3 reads CASSPQGAGLANEQFF. The CDR3, as DNA: TGTGCCAGCAGCCCACAGGGGGCTGGACTAGCGAACGAGCAGTTCTTC.

This clonotype was detected a few times. V is TRBV28 and J is TRBJ2-1; 12 nucleotides align to TRBD2. V dropped 5 bases and J dropped 7; count of bases not matched to a gene: 6. Germline V gene data show CDR1 as MDHEN and CDR2 as SYDVKM. The CDR3 length is 15 residues. This CDR3 reads CASSPRLAGANEQFF. CDR3 nucleotide sequence: TGTGCCAGCAGTCCCCGACTAGCGGGGGCAAATGAGCAGTTCTTC.

This chain joins TRBV4-1 and TRBJ1-1; 7 bases agree with TRBD1. Germline V lookup: CDR1 MGHRA, CDR2 YSYEKL. J lost 3 bases, V lost 3 bases, and 7 bases had no gene match. The CDR3 extends over 15 amino acids. CDR3 sequence: CASSHRQGGYTEAFF. The CDR3 DNA is TGCGCCAGCAGCCACCGACAGGGAGGGTACACTGAAGCTTTCTTT.

V usage is TRBV4-1 and J usage is TRBJ2-1; TRBD1 might be the D (5 bases). The CDR3 consists of 17 residues. Germline V gene lookup returns CDR1 MGHRA and CDR2 YSYEKL. V lost 2 bases and J lost 0, with 14 bases in between. The CDR3 DNA follows: TGCGCCAGCAGCCAAAAACCCACAGGCCACTCCTACAATGAGCAGTTCTTC. Translating it yields CASSQKPTGHSYNEQFF.

The chain recombines TRBV5-4 with TRBJ2-7, with D possibly being TRBD2 (7 bases). CDR1 and CDR2 from the germline V gene are SGHNT and YYREEE (reference sequence). This CDR3 comprises 16 residues. V lost 4 bases and J 4 bases, leaving 21 bases between the germline ends. The CDR3 loop reads CASSTLGGLGQYEQYF. CDR3 in DNA: TGTGCCAGCAGCACGCTCGGGGGGCTAGGTCAATACGAGCAGTACTTC.

The chain uses TRBV6-2 or TRBV6-3 and TRBJ2-7; the match to TRBD1 covers 8 bases. The CDR3 totals 13 residues. V shed 4 bases and J 3 bases; nucleotides not matched to a gene: 2. Germline V gene lookup returns CDR1 MNHEY and CDR2 SVGEGT. DNA for the CDR3: TGTGCCAGCAGTTCACAGGGGGTCTACGAGCAGTACTTC. This encodes CASSSQGVYEQYF.

The V and J genes are TRBV7-9 and TRBJ2-1, with TRBD1 as a possible D gene (6 bases). Trimming left V 10 bases short and J 2 bases short, with 12 bases between. Germline V gene sequence: CDR1 SEHNR, CDR2 FQNEAQ (reference sequence). This CDR3 has 13 residues. CDR3 DNA: TGTGCCATCCGACCAGGGGCCTACAATGAGCAGTTCTTC. It is translated as CAIRPGAYNEQFF.

This chain joins TRBV4-1 and TRBJ1-5, with no clear D. The length of the CDR3 is 13 residues. Germline lookup yields CDR1 MGHRA and CDR2 YSYEKL. The ends were cut back, 4 bases at V and 5 bases at J, with 9 bases in the middle. The CDR3 sequence is CASSRTEDQPQHF. The CDR3 bases are TGCGCCAGCAGCCGGACTGAGGATCAGCCCCAGCATTTT.

This chain joins TRBV11-2 and TRBJ2-7; 7 bases are shared with TRBD1. CDR3 length equals 13 residues. Germline loops: CDR1 SGHAT, CDR2 FQNNGV. The J segment lost 6 bases and the V segment lost 1 base, leaving 3 bases of the junction unmatched. The CDR3: CASSLVDRREQYF. The DNA of the CDR3 is TGTGCCAGCAGCTTAGTGGACAGGCGCGAGCAGTACTTC.